This TCR beta chain comes out of a study of blood T cell repertoires in COVID-19. Looking at the study overall: COVID-19 samples from acute and convalescent phases originated in the United States, Italy and Spain. The cDNA or gDNA used as material had been derived from T cells, B-cell-depleted T cells, or PBMCs.

The germline V gene encodes CDR1 LNHNV and CDR2 YYDKDF (reference sequence). CDR3 length: 13 residues. V was shortened by 5 bases and J by 1 base, with 8 bases between the two germline ends. Profiled with immunoSEQ multiplex PCR; TCRdb holds only in-frame clones, not every one. Among about 190,000 clones listed, 78% were seen once. The chain combines TRBV15 with TRBJ1-1, with D uncertain. Sequenced: peripheral blood. The receptor was derived from an elderly woman with active or convalescent COVID-19. In DNA, the CDR3 is TGTGCCACCAGCCACCGCGGGAACACTGAAGCTTTCTTT. Protein: CATSHRGNTEAFF.